The 13 T cell receptor beta chains listed next were all sequenced from one sample in a study of beta chain features in type 1 diabetes. The sequenced template was cDNA made from the entire isolated RNA. Some clones are missing from TCRdb's copy, which holds only in-frame ones; the method was immunoSEQ multiplex PCR. Of around 110,000 clones in the sample, less than 20% were seen once. For these receptors, no antigen is known. Study-wide results and caveats: All four CD4+ subsets of Type 1 diabetes patients contained TCRB CDR3s that were moderately but significantly shorter.

Sequencing was done on a sample of central memory CD4+ T cells from blood. Source of these receptors: a man in his thirties or forties with type 1 diabetes.

This clone came up a few times. The chain uses TRBV2 and TRBJ2-7, with 12 bases that match TRBD1. The germline V gene has CDR1 SNHLY and CDR2 FYNNEI. This CDR3 contains 14 residues. V lost 6 bases and J lost 5; bases outside the gene matches: 5. CDR3 amino acids: CASSPGTGGDEQYF. The CDR3 DNA is TGTGCCAGCAGCCCCGGGACAGGGGGCGACGAGCAGTACTTC.

This clone came up a few times. The chain joins TRBV11-3 to TRBJ2-7, with unresolved D. V lost 5 bases to trimming and J lost 0 bases, with 11 bases between them. The CDR3 spans 14 residues. Per germline, CDR1 SGHNT and CDR2 YENEEA. This chain's CDR3 is CASSQQQSSYEQYF. The CDR3 DNA follows: TGTGCCAGCAGCCAACAACAGAGCTCCTACGAGCAGTACTTC.

This clone occurred a few times. The rearrangement links TRBV10-3 to TRBJ2-3, with 8 bases aligning to TRBD1. V trimming: 6 bases; J trimming: 2 bases; junction bases outside the gene matches: 4. CDR1 is ENHRY, CDR2 SYGVKD, per germline. The CDR3 spans 14 residues. In DNA form, the CDR3 reads TGTGCCATCAGACCGGGACAGGACACAGATACGCAGTATTTT. It encodes CAIRPGQDTDTQYF.

This rearrangement joins TRBV14 to TRBJ2-3; D not resolved. Trimming took off 1 base at V and 2 bases at J, with 10 bases between the two ends. CDR3 length: 15 residues. Germline lookup yields CDR1 SGHDN and CDR2 FVKESK. CDR3 residues: CASSQAQRSTDTQYF. The CDR3, as DNA: TGTGCCAGCAGCCAAGCTCAGAGATCCACAGATACGCAGTATTTT.

The chain couples TRBV29-1 to TRBJ1-4, with TRBD1 identical over 7 bases. This CDR3 comprises 13 residues. After removal of 6 bases from V and 8 bases from J, the junction contained 9 bases not matched to a gene. Germline-derived CDR1 and CDR2 are SQVTM and ANQGSEA. CDR3 amino acids: CSVQTGVDEKLFF. The CDR3 nucleotides read TGCAGCGTACAAACAGGGGTTGACGAAAAACTGTTTTTT.

The genes are TRBV30 and TRBJ2-7, with TRBD1 as a possible D gene (6 bases). This CDR3 comprises 12 residues. Trimming removed 1 base from V and 9 bases from J, with 13 bases in between. Germline V gives CDR1 GTSNPN, CDR2 SVGIG (reference sequence). The chain's CDR3 is CAWSADSRGQYF. The CDR3 coding sequence is TGTGCCTGGAGTGCGGACAGCCGGGGGCAGTACTTC. Using reference TRBV30 and TRBJ2-7 for the parts outside the CDR3, the full variable domain is SQTIHQWPATLVQPVGSPLSLECTVEGTSNPNLYWYRQAAGRGLQLLFYSVGIGQISSEVPQNLSASRPQDRQFILSSKKLLLSDSGFYLCAWSADSRGQYFGPGTRLTVT.

The rearrangement uses TRBV29-1 and TRBJ2-5; D assignment may be TRBD1 or TRBD2 (5 bases each). V shed 5 bases and J shed 5 bases, with 9 bases lying between them. There are 11 residues in the CDR3. Germline CDR1 is SQVTM and CDR2 is ANQGSEA. This CDR3 reads CSVFEGETQYF. The CDR3, as DNA: TGCAGCGTTTTTGAGGGGGAGACCCAGTACTTC.

The rearrangement joins TRBV6-5 to TRBJ2-3, with TRBD2 matching over 13 bases. This CDR3 is 16 amino acids long. Germline loops: CDR1 MNHEY, CDR2 SVGAGI. After removal of 4 bases from V and 4 bases from J, the junction contained 5 bases not matched to a gene. The CDR3 DNA reads TGTGCCAGCAGTTCTAGGACTAGCGGGGGCGCAGATACGCAGTATTTT. This gives the protein CASSSRTSGGADTQYF.

The chain uses TRBV7-2 and TRBJ2-7; tentatively, D is TRBD2 (6 bases). The CDR3 consists of 15 residues. Germline CDR1 is SGHTA and CDR2 is FQGNSA. With 5 bases removed from V and 9 bases from J, the gap between germline ends came to 23 bases. CDR3 amino acids: CASSGGGTSPRRQYF. The CDR3 nucleotides are TGTGCCAGCAGCGGAGGCGGGACCTCACCCCGGAGGCAGTACTTC.

DNA for the CDR3: TGTGCCAGCAGCCTCGTCCTAGCGGGGGTTTCCCAGCAGTTCTTC. Translation: CASSLVLAGVSQQFF. The chain has TRBV7-9 and TRBJ2-1; 10 positions agree with TRBD2. Germline assignment: CDR1 SEHNR and CDR2 FQNEAQ (reference sequence). The length of the CDR3 is 15 residues. V shed 5 bases, J shed 11 bases, and the junction held 12 bases outside the gene matches.

V is TRBV29-1 and J is TRBJ1-1; TRBD1 matches at 7 bases. This CDR3 comprises 14 residues. V lost 7 bases to trimming and J lost 1 base; unmatched junction nucleotides: 9. CDR1 is SQVTM, CDR2 ANQGSEA, per germline. Here the CDR3 reads CSARRGTANTEAFF. For the CDR3, the DNA is TGCAGCGCCCGCCGCGGGACAGCGAACACTGAAGCTTTCTTT.

The J gene is TRBJ1-2, the V gene TRBV6-5; possibly TRBD1 for D (6 bases). The germline gives CDR1 MNHEY, CDR2 SVGAGI. CDR3 length equals 14 residues. The germline V and J ends were trimmed by 4 bases and 4 bases, with 13 bases remaining between them. The CDR3 coding sequence is TGTGCCAGCAGTTCCCCACAGGGAGTCTATGGCTACACCTTC. This sequence encodes CASSSPQGVYGYTF.

The table lists this clone with a few counts. The V gene is TRBV7-2, the J gene TRBJ2-3; D is unclear. Trimming took off 2 bases at V and 4 bases at J, with 7 bases between the two ends. The CDR3 runs 13 residues. CDR1 SGHTA and CDR2 FQGNSA come from the germline V gene. The CDR3 nucleotides read TGTGCCAGCAGCTTACGAGTACCAGATACGCAGTATTTT. Amino acid sequence: CASSLRVPDTQYF. Drawing the rest from reference TRBV7-2 and TRBJ2-3, the complete variable domain is GAGVSQSPSNKVTEKGKDVELRCDPISGHTALYWYRQSLGQGLEFLIYFQGNSAPDKSGLPSDRFSAERTGGSVSTLTIQRTQQEDSAVYLCASSLRVPDTQYFGPGTRLTVL.